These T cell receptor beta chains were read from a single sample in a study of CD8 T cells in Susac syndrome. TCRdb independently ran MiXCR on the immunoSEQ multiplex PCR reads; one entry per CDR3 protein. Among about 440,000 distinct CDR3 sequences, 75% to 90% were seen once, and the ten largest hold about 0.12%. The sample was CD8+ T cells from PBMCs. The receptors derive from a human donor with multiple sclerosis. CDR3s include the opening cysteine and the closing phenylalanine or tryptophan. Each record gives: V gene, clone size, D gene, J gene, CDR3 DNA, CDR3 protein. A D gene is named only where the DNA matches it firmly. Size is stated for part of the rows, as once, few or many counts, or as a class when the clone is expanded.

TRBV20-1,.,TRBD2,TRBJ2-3,TGCAGTGCTAAGGGGCGGGGGACCACAGATACGCAGTATTTT,CSAKGRGTTDTQYF
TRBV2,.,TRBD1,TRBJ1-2,TGTGCCAGCAGTAGCCCGGGACAGGGAGCTGATGGCTACACCTTC,CASSSPGQGADGYTF
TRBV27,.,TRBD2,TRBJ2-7,TGTGCCAGCAGTTTGACCGCGGGAGGGAACTACGAGCAGTACTTC,CASSLTAGGNYEQYF
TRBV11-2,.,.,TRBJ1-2,TGTGCCAGCAGCAAGATGGGAACCTGGACCTATAACTATGGCTACACCTTC,CASSKMGTWTYNYGYTF
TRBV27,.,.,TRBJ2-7,TGTGCCAGCAGTTTAAGGGCTGGGCACGAGCAGTACTTC,CASSLRAGHEQYF
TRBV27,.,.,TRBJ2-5,TGTGCCAGCAGTTGGGGGTCCCAAGAGACCCAGTACTTC,CASSWGSQETQYF
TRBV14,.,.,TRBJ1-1,TGTGCCAGCAGCCACTCAGGGGTGAACACTGAAGCTTTCTTT,CASSHSGVNTEAFF
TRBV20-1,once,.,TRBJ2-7,TGCAGTGCTAGACTCCCGCCCTACGAGCAGTACTTC,CSARLPPYEQYF
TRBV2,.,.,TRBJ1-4,TGTGCCAGCAGCCGACAGACAACTAATGAAAAACTGTTTTTT,CASSRQTTNEKLFF
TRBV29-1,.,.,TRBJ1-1,TGCAGCGTTGAACTGGGGGGGCCTGAAGCTTTCTTT,CSVELGGPEAFF
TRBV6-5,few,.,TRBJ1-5,TGTGCCAGCAGTTACTCGTGGGGTAGCAATCAGCCCCAGCATTTT,CASSYSWGSNQPQHF
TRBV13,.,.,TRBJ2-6,TGTGCCAGCAGCTTCTCTCGCGACCTAGTATCTGGGGCCAACGTCCTGACTTTC,CASSFSRDLVSGANVLTF
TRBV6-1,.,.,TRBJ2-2,TGTGCCAGCAGTGAAGAAGGGGCGAACACCGGGGAGCTGTTTTTT,CASSEEGANTGELFF
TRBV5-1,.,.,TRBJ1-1,TGCGCCAGCAGCTGGGGACCGCGGAACACTGAAGCTTTCTTT,CASSWGPRNTEAFF
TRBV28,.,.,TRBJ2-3,TGTGCCAGCCAAGGGTGGGATACGCAGTATTTT,CASQGWDTQYF
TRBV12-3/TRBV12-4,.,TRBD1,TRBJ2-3,TGTGCCAGCAGGTACAGGGGGCGCGGGTTGTATGTCACAGATACGCAGTATTTT,CASRYRGRGLYVTDTQYF
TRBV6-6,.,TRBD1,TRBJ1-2,TGTGCCAGCAGAGCCGGGACAGGGCTGTATGGCTACACATTC,CASRAGTGLYGYTF
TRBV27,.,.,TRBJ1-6,TGTGCCAGCAGTACGACAGGTTTTAATTCACCCCTCCACTTT,CASSTTGFNSPLHF
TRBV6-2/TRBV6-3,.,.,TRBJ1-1,TGTGCCAGCAGTTCCCCGGCAGGGGAGGACACTGAAGCTTTCTTT,CASSSPAGEDTEAFF
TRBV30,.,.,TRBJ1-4,TGTGCCTGGAGTGTGGACCCTGGGGATGAAAAACTGTTTTTT,CAWSVDPGDEKLFF
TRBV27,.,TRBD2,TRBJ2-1,TGTGCCAGCAGTTACCTATCCGGGACTAGCGGGGGCTTGGCCTACAATGAGCAGTTCTTC,CASSYLSGTSGGLAYNEQFF
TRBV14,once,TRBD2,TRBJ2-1,TGTGCCAGCAGCCAAGCGCCTCTTTGGCGGGAGGCCGACAATGAGCAGTTCTTC,CASSQAPLWREADNEQFF
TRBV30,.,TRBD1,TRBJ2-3,TGTGCCTGGAGTGTACTCAGGGGGCGGATCCAGGACACAGATACGCAGTATTTT,CAWSVLRGRIQDTDTQYF
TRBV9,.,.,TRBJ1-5,TGTGCCAGCAGCGTAGGGGACAATCAGCCCCAGCATTTT,CASSVGDNQPQHF
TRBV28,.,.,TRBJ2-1,TGTGCCAGCAGAGCCTGGCCTCTGGAGCAGTTCTTC,CASRAWPLEQFF
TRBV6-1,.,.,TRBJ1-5,TGTGCCAGCAGGATAATATGGGGGGGCAATCAGCCCCAGCATTTT,CASRIIWGGNQPQHF
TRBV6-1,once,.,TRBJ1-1,TGTGCCGGGGGATACGGGTCAACTGAAGCTTTCTTT,CAGGYGSTEAFF
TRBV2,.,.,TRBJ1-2,TGTGCCAGCAGTGGACCCGTCGACTATGGCTACACCTTC,CASSGPVDYGYTF
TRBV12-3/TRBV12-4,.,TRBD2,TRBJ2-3,TGTGCCAGCAGCCCAGGGGGACTAGCGGTTAGCACAGATACGCAGTATTTT,CASSPGGLAVSTDTQYF
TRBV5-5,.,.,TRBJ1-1,TGTGCCAGCAGCTCCTCAGGGGTGGGGCACACTGAAGCTTTCTTT,CASSSSGVGHTEAFF
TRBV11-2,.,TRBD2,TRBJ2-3,TGTGCCAGCAGCTTAGTGCACCCACTAGCGGGAGCCCGGACGCAGTATTTT,CASSLVHPLAGARTQYF
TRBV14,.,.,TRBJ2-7,TGTGCCAGCAGCCTACCCCGGGGCGGCGAGCAGTACTTC,CASSLPRGGEQYF
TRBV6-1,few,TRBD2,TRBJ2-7,TGTGCCAGCAGTGAAACGCCGGGGGGCTCCTACGAGCAGTACTTC,CASSETPGGSYEQYF
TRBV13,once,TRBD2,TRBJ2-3,TGTGCCAGCAGCTTAGGCCTCGGGGTAGCGGGGGGGCCTGCAGATACGCAGTATTTT,CASSLGLGVAGGPADTQYF
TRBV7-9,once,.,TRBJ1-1,TGTGCCAGCAGTGCCGGACCCCAGGGGATGAACACTGAAGCTTTCTTT,CASSAGPQGMNTEAFF
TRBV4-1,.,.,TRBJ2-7,TGCGCCAGCAGCCAAGATAAACTAACCTCCTACGAGCAGTACTTC,CASSQDKLTSYEQYF
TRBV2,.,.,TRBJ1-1,TGTGCCAGCAGCCTGACTGGGGGGTCTTGGGGCACTGAAGCTTTCTTT,CASSLTGGSWGTEAFF
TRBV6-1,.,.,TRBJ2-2,TGTGCCAGCAGCCGCGGAGACACTTACACCGGGGAGCTGTTTTTT,CASSRGDTYTGELFF
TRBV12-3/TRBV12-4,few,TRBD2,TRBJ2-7,TGTGCCAGCAGTGGGGGATGGGGGAGGGAGGTCAACGAGCAGTACTTC,CASSGGWGREVNEQYF
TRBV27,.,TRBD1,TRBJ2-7,TGTGCCAGCAGGCCGGGACAGGAGAACTACGAGCAGTACTTC,CASRPGQENYEQYF
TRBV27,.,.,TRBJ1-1,TGTGCCAGCAGCATCCTTACAGGAAACAAAAACACTGAAGCTTTCTTT,CASSILTGNKNTEAFF
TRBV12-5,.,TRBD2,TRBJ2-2,TGTGCTAGTGGTTTGGTACCCCCTAGCGGGGACACCGGGGAGCTGTTTTTT,CASGLVPPSGDTGELFF
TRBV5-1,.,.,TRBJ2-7,TGCGCCAGCAGATCCGGCCAGTACGAGCAGTACTTC,CASRSGQYEQYF
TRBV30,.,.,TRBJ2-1,TGTGCCTGGAGTGTCGGTGAGCAGTTCTTC,CAWSVGEQFF
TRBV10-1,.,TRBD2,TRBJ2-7,TGCGCCAGCAGTGAGGCACCGGGACTAGCGGTATACGAGCAGTACTTC,CASSEAPGLAVYEQYF
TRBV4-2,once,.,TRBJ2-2,TGTGCCAGCAGCCAAGATCAGACAACCGGGGAGCTGTTTTTT,CASSQDQTTGELFF
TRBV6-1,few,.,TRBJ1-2,TGTGCCAGCAGTCGGGACTCCAGCTATGGCTACACCTTC,CASSRDSSYGYTF
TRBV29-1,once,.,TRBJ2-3,TGCAGCGTTGGGACTACTAGCACAGATACGCAGTATTTT,CSVGTTSTDTQYF
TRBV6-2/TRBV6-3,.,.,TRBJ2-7,TGTGCCAGCAGCCCCCCGGCAGGGGTCCCCTACGAGCAGTACTTC,CASSPPAGVPYEQYF
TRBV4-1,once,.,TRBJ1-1,TGCGCCAGCAGCCTAAACAGGGTAACGGACACTGAAGCTTTCTTT,CASSLNRVTDTEAFF
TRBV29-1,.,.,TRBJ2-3,TGCAGCGTTGGGTCGCTCACAGATACGCAGTATTTT,CSVGSLTDTQYF
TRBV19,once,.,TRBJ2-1,TGTGCCAGTAGTATGATTGGTGAGCAGTTCTTC,CASSMIGEQFF
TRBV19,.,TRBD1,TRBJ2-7,TGTGCCAGTAATTCGGGGACAGGCCCCTACGAGCAGTACTTC,CASNSGTGPYEQYF
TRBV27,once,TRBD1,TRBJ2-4,TGTGCCAGCAGTATCTCCGGGACAGGGTTGGCCAAAAACATTCAGTACTTC,CASSISGTGLAKNIQYF